The rows below give T cell receptor beta chains drawn from one sample of a study of cytomegalovirus exposure and HLA in healthy donors. Repertoires were generated with immunoSEQ multiplex PCR, while TCRdb's copy carries only in-frame clones and drops some. This table holds about 130,000 clones, 80% to 90% found once. Sequenced: PBMCs. The origin of the receptors is a woman under 40 in good health and CMV-seronegative. The CDR3 runs from the conserved cysteine through the conserved F or W. A D gene is named only where the DNA matches it firmly. Size values are once, few and many counts, or a class for expanded clones, and some rows have none.

TRBJ2-2 | TRBV30 | - | - | TGTGCCTGGCACGGACTGGCCGCCGGGGAGCTGTTTTTT | CAWHGLAAGELFF
TRBJ2-2 | TRBV5-1 | - | TRBD2 | TGCGCCAGCAGCTGGGACGGTAGCGGGAAAACCGGGGAGCTGTTTTTT | CASSWDGSGKTGELFF
TRBJ1-2 | TRBV27 | once | TRBD1 | TGTGCCAGGGAACAGGGGAGCTTTAACTATGGCTACACCTTC | CAREQGSFNYGYTF
TRBJ1-2 | TRBV27 | - | - | TGTGCCACAAGGGACTATCCGGGACGCGGCCACACCTTC | CATRDYPGRGHTF
TRBJ1-3 | TRBV30 | - | - | TGTGCCTGGAGTCGAACAGGTGGAAACACCATATATTTT | CAWSRTGGNTIYF
TRBJ2-1 | TRBV28 | - | - | TGTGCCAGCAGTTTTCTGTGGGCGAGCTCCTACAATGAGCAGTTCTTC | CASSFLWASSYNEQFF
TRBJ1-5 | TRBV7-9 | - | TRBD1 | TGTGCCAGCAGCTTAGCGCCCCGGGACAGGGCTAACCAGCCCCAGCATTTT | CASSLAPRDRANQPQHF
TRBJ1-5 | TRBV11-2 | - | TRBD1 | TGTGCCAGCAGCTTGGGACAGGGGGCGGGACAGCCCCAGCATTTT | CASSLGQGAGQPQHF
TRBJ2-1 | TRBV7-8 | - | - | TGTGCCAGCAGCTTAGCTGACCTCAGGGATGAGCAGTTCTTC | CASSLADLRDEQFF
TRBJ2-2 | TRBV6-1 | - | TRBD2 | TGTGCCAGCAGACGGGGGGAGAACACCGGGGAGCTGTTTTTT | CASRRGENTGELFF
TRBJ1-1 | TRBV6-5 | - | TRBD1 | TGTGCCAGCACCCACGACAGGGTTAGCACTGAAGCTTTCTTT | CASTHDRVSTEAFF
TRBJ2-3 | TRBV5-4 | - | TRBD1 | TGTGCCAGCAGCGCACCGGGACAGGTGGTGGATACGCAGTATTTT | CASSAPGQVVDTQYF
TRBJ2-5 | TRBV27 | few | TRBD2 | TGTGCCAGCAGTGGGACTAGCGGGGGGCGGCAGACCCAGTACTTC | CASSGTSGGRQTQYF
TRBJ1-2 | TRBV5-1 | - | TRBD1 | TGCGCCAGCAGCTTGGAGACAGGGATCTATGGCTACACCTTC | CASSLETGIYGYTF
TRBJ2-1 | TRBV28 | - | TRBD2 | TGTGCCAGCAGTTTAGGGTACGGGACTAGCGGGGAGGTGCAGTTCTTC | CASSLGYGTSGEVQFF
TRBJ2-6 | TRBV19 | - | TRBD1 | TGTGCCAGTAGTATCCCCGGGACAGGGGGATTCTTTGGGGCCAACGTCCTGACTTTC | CASSIPGTGGFFGANVLTF
TRBJ2-7 | TRBV15 | once | TRBD2 | TGTGCCACCAGCAGAGAACTAGCGGGGGACTACGAGCAGTACTTC | CATSRELAGDYEQYF
TRBJ2-3 | TRBV19 | - | - | TGTGCCAGTAGTATCTTTAGTTCAGATACGCAGTATTTT | CASSIFSSDTQYF
TRBJ1-2 | TRBV12-5 | - | TRBD1 | TGTGCTAGTGGTTTGGTTATAACAGGGGGTGTCGGGAATGGCTACACCTTC | CASGLVITGGVGNGYTF
TRBJ2-7 | TRBV9 | - | TRBD2 | TGTGCCAGCAGCCCCTTTGGGATAGCGGGAGCCCGCGAGCAGTACTTC | CASSPFGIAGAREQYF
TRBJ2-1 | TRBV25-1 | - | - | TGTGCCAGCAGTGAATGGCGGAGCGGAGCTGGGGATGAGCAGTTCTTC | CASSEWRSGAGDEQFF
TRBJ2-1 | TRBV27 | - | - | TGTGCCAGCAGTTTAGTAGCCGGGTACAATGAGCAGTTCTTC | CASSLVAGYNEQFF
TRBJ2-5 | TRBV28 | - | TRBD2 | TGTGCCAGCAGCCAAGACTGGGGACTAGCGGGGGAGTACCAAGAGACCCAGTACTTC | CASSQDWGLAGEYQETQYF
TRBJ2-1 | TRBV28 | once | TRBD2 | TGTGCCAGCTACTCGGGGCTAGCGGGCCCCAATGAGCAGTTCTTC | CASYSGLAGPNEQFF
TRBJ1-2 | TRBV19 | - | - | TGTGCCAGTAGCCCGGGATTCCTCTACTATGGCTACACCTTC | CASSPGFLYYGYTF
TRBJ1-1 | TRBV27 | - | - | TGTGCCAGCAGTTTAGGGGGGAGGAACACTGAAGCTTTCTTT | CASSLGGRNTEAFF
TRBJ1-5 | TRBV7-2 | once | - | TGTGCCAGCAGCTTAGCGGGGGGGCTCTTTAATCAGCCCCAGCATTTT | CASSLAGGLFNQPQHF
TRBJ1-1 | TRBV19 | - | TRBD1 | TGTGCCAGTAGTCCCCCCGGACAGGTGAACACTGAAGCTTTCTTT | CASSPPGQVNTEAFF
TRBJ1-1 | TRBV5-6 | - | TRBD1 | TGTGCCAGCAGAAAAGCAGGGGGAAAAGCTGAAGCTTTCTTT | CASRKAGGKAEAFF
TRBJ1-4 | TRBV7-9 | - | TRBD1 | TGTGCCAGCAGCTCAGGGGGCTGGAAACTGTTTTTT | CASSSGGWKLFF
TRBJ2-1 | TRBV19 | - | TRBD1 | TGTGCCAGTAGTCCGGGGGACAGGCGTTACAATGAGCAGTTCTTC | CASSPGDRRYNEQFF
TRBJ1-1 | TRBV6-5 | - | TRBD1 | TGTGCCAGCAGGATACGACAGGGGCCAAACACTGAAGCTTTCTTT | CASRIRQGPNTEAFF
TRBJ2-5 | TRBV7-2 | - | - | TGTGCCAGCAGCTTAGGGGCCTCACGAGAGCAGTACTTC | CASSLGASREQYF
TRBJ1-1 | TRBV11-2 | - | - | TGTGCCAGCAGCTTTCAGGGGACTGAAGCTTTCTTT | CASSFQGTEAFF
TRBJ1-2 | TRBV7-8 | once | TRBD1 | TGTGCCAGCAGCTCCGGACCGGACAGGTTCTACTATGGCTACACCTTC | CASSSGPDRFYYGYTF
TRBJ1-2 | TRBV27 | - | - | TGTGCCAGCAGCCGTTCAGGGTCCAACTACGGCTACACCTTC | CASSRSGSNYGYTF
TRBJ2-1 | TRBV30 | once | TRBD2 | TGTGCCTGGAGTGTCGGGAGGAAGCAGTTCTTC | CAWSVGRKQFF
TRBJ1-6 | TRBV27 | - | - | TGTGCCAGCAGTCGAGAAGGGGTGGACCACAGCTCCTATAATTCACCCCTCCACTTT | CASSREGVDHSSYNSPLHF
TRBJ2-7 | TRBV27 | - | - | TGTGCCAGCAGTTTATCGGGGTTGGGGCATCTCGCTACCTACGAGCAGTACTTC | CASSLSGLGHLATYEQYF
TRBJ1-4 | TRBV7-2 | - | - | TGTGCCAGCAGCTTACAGCCGGGGGCTAATGAAAAACTGTTTTTT | CASSLQPGANEKLFF
TRBJ1-3 | TRBV4-1 | - | - | TGCGCCAGCAGATTGACGGAGGCTTCGAGAGGAAACACCATATATTTT | CASRLTEASRGNTIYF
TRBJ1-2 | TRBV4-3 | - | - | TGCGCCAGCAGCCAAGATCACCGGTATTCGCATGGCTACACCTTC | CASSQDHRYSHGYTF
TRBJ2-5 | TRBV2 | - | TRBD1 | TGTGCCAGCAGTGATCTTGGGACAGGGGTTGAGACCCAGTACTTC | CASSDLGTGVETQYF
TRBJ1-2 | TRBV5-1 | once | TRBD1 | TGCGCCAGCAGCCGGGACCGCGACAGGGGGCGAGGCTACACCTTC | CASSRDRDRGRGYTF
TRBJ2-2 | TRBV19 | - | - | TGTGCCAGTAGGGTACAGGGAGACACCGGGGAGCTGTTTTTT | CASRVQGDTGELFF
TRBJ1-2 | TRBV5-1 | - | - | TGCGCCAGCAGAAGTCCAGGGTCTAACTATGGCTACACCTTC | CASRSPGSNYGYTF
TRBJ2-1 | TRBV30 | - | TRBD1 | TGTGCCTGGAGACCGCCGGGACAGGGTATCGATGAGCAGTTCTTC | CAWRPPGQGIDEQFF
TRBJ1-2 | TRBV7-2 | - | - | TGTGCCAGCAGCTTAGCCAGGGAAGTTGCTGGCTACACCTTC | CASSLAREVAGYTF
TRBJ1-4 | TRBV25-1 | - | TRBD1 | TGTGCTACGGGGACAGCCAATGAAAAACTGTTTTTT | CATGTANEKLFF
TRBJ2-1 | TRBV29-1 | - | TRBD2 | TGCAGCGGGGGACTAGCGGCAAACAATGAGCAGTTCTTC | CSGGLAANNEQFF
TRBJ1-2 | TRBV9 | - | - | TGTGCCAGCAGCGTACAGGGGAACTATGGCTACACCTTC | CASSVQGNYGYTF
TRBJ2-3 | TRBV18 | - | TRBD2 | TGTGCCAGCTCGCTTAGCGGGAGAAAGACAGATACGCAGTATTTT | CASSLSGRKTDTQYF
TRBJ1-3 | TRBV28 | - | TRBD1 | TGTGCCAGCAGCCGACAGACAGGGATAAACACCATATATTTT | CASSRQTGINTIYF
TRBJ2-7 | TRBV2 | - | TRBD2 | TGTGCCAGCAGTGAAAAGGCGGGGGGGCCCTACGAGCAGTACTTC | CASSEKAGGPYEQYF
TRBJ1-5 | TRBV27 | - | - | TGTGCCAGCAGTCGATACCAGGGCAATCAGCCCCAGCATTTT | CASSRYQGNQPQHF